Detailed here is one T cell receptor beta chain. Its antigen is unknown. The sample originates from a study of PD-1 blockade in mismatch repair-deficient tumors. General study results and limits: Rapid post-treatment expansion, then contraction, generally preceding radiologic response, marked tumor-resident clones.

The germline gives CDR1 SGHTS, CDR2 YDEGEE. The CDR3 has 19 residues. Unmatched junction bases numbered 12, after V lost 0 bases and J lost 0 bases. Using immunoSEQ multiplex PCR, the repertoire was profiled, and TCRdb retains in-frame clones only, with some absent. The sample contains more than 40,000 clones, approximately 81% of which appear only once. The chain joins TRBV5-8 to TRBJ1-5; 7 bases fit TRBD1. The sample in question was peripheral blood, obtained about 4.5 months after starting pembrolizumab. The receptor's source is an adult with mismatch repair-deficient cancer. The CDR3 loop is CASSLEGQSDLYSNQPQHF. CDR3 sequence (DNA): TGTGCCAGCAGCTTGGAGGGACAGAGTGACCTATATAGCAATCAGCCCCAGCATTTT.